The entry below describes one T cell receptor beta chain. Its matching antigen is unknown. Germline-derived CDR1 and CDR2 are SEHNR and FQNEAQ (reference sequence). This CDR3 comprises 14 residues. V shed 5 bases and J shed 6 bases, with 16 bases lying between them. The data originate from a study of shared clonotypes between healthy human individuals. Replicate sorted-subset PCRs were loaded with about 0.2 ug DNA, roughly 33,000 T cell genomes. Produced via immunoSEQ multiplex PCR; TCRdb's table is partial and in-frame only. The table has nearly 1,000,000 clones, more than 75% seen once. Each sample came from a Caucasian adult donor living in Nashville, Tennessee. Study-wide findings and caveats: Estimated clonotype richness was generally higher in naive than memory subsets. Generation probability values for non-shared clonotypes were lower than those for clonotypes shared by all four donors.

This TCR derives from a man in his late teens or twenties in good health. The chain is built from TRBV7-9 and TRBJ1-1; D is undetermined. Sequenced sample: memory CD4+ T cells sorted from blood. Sample subset: CD45RA-negative fraction. The CDR3 sequence is CASSGMAANAEAFF. The CDR3, as DNA: TGTGCCAGCAGCGGCATGGCCGCAAACGCTGAAGCTTTCTTT.